This record looks at one TCR beta chain sequence and its context. V was shortened by 1 base and J by 5 bases, with 12 bases between the two germline ends. The CDR3 loop spans 14 amino acids. Germline-derived CDR1 and CDR2 are SGHRS and YFSETQ. The data derive from a study of blood T cell repertoires in COVID-19. TCRdb keeps only in-frame clones here, not all; method: immunoSEQ multiplex PCR. Among about 130,000 clones listed, around 90% were seen once. The chain couples TRBV5-1 to TRBJ2-5; the D is unclear. This clonotype was obtained from a man in his forties or fifties with active COVID-19. Sequenced material: peripheral blood. The CDR3 sequence is CASSLNQVTETQYF. The CDR3 DNA follows: TGCGCCAGCAGCTTGAATCAGGTCACCGAGACCCAGTACTTC.